This TCR beta chain appears in the sequencing data of a study of technical replicates of blood from a handful of donors. The table came from immunoSEQ multiplex PCR; TCRdb's copy has only in-frame clones and leaves some out. The sample yields approximately 70,000 clones, around 97% seen once. This CDR3 contains 15 residues. V was pared by 4 bases and J by 0 bases, with 5 bases of the junction left unmatched. In germline, CDR1 is SGHNT, CDR2 YYREEE (reference sequence). The sample comprised T cells isolated from PBMCs. The sequence was collected from a human donor in good health. The chain links TRBV5-4 to TRBJ2-3, with 7 nucleotides matching TRBD2. CDR3 region: CASSRLATSTDTQYF. The CDR3 DNA follows: TGTGCCAGCAGCAGACTAGCAACTAGCACAGATACGCAGTATTTT.